A selection of T cell receptor beta chains follows, all from one sample in a study of cytomegalovirus exposure and HLA in healthy donors. Clones were sequenced by immunoSEQ multiplex PCR, and TCRdb holds only the in-frame ones, with some missing. The sample has 180,000 or so clones, about four fifths seen once. The sequenced material came from PBMCs. The receptors come from a female donor in good health and CMV-seronegative. The CDR3 runs from the conserved cysteine through the conserved F or W. D genes are given only for firm matches. Part of the rows lack a size; the others show once, few, many or a class for expanded clones.

D: TRBD1; size: few; V: TRBV5-1; J: TRBJ1-2; DNA: TGCGCCAGCAGCCGAGGACAGGGGGCTAACTATGGCTACACCTTC; CDR3: CASSRGQGANYGYTF
D: TRBD1; size: NA; V: TRBV5-4; J: TRBJ1-2; DNA: TGTGCCAGCAGCCAAGAGGCGGGACAGGTACTTGGCTACACCTTC; CDR3: CASSQEAGQVLGYTF
D: NA; size: once; V: TRBV18; J: TRBJ2-1; DNA: TGTGCCAGCTCACCGAACAGGGCAAGCTCCTACAATGAGCAGTTCTTC; CDR3: CASSPNRASSYNEQFF
D: NA; size: NA; V: TRBV21-1; J: TRBJ2-7; DNA: TGTGCCAGCAGCAATCGGACTAACTCCTACGAGCAGTACTTC; CDR3: CASSNRTNSYEQYF
D: TRBD1; size: NA; V: TRBV5-6; J: TRBJ1-2; DNA: TGTGCCAGCAGCTTCCTCGGGACAGGCTATGGCTACACCTTC; CDR3: CASSFLGTGYGYTF
D: TRBD1; size: NA; V: TRBV7-9; J: TRBJ1-2; DNA: TGTGCCAGCAGCTTAAGACAGGGTAACGGCTACACCTTC; CDR3: CASSLRQGNGYTF
D: NA; size: once; V: TRBV5-1; J: TRBJ1-1; DNA: TGCGCCAGCAGCTTGGCCTCGGGAAACACTGAAGCTTTCTTT; CDR3: CASSLASGNTEAFF
D: NA; size: many; V: TRBV19; J: TRBJ2-1; DNA: TGTGCCAGTAGTATATTGTACCGTGCGGAGTACAATGAGCAGTTCTTC; CDR3: CASSILYRAEYNEQFF
D: NA; size: NA; V: TRBV5-1; J: TRBJ1-1; DNA: TGCGCCAGCAGCTTGGCCTTTAGAAACCCTAACACTGAAGCTTTCTTT; CDR3: CASSLAFRNPNTEAFF
D: NA; size: NA; V: TRBV10-3; J: TRBJ2-7; DNA: TGTGCCATCAGAACAGGCTTAAACTACGAGCAGTACTTC; CDR3: CAIRTGLNYEQYF
D: NA; size: NA; V: TRBV27; J: TRBJ1-2; DNA: TGTGCCAGCAAGTCAGGGCCCAGTCCTGGGGGCTACACCTTC; CDR3: CASKSGPSPGGYTF
D: TRBD1; size: NA; V: TRBV5-1; J: TRBJ2-1; DNA: TGCGCCAGCAGCCTGGGACAGGGGACCTACAATGAGCAGTTCTTC; CDR3: CASSLGQGTYNEQFF
D: TRBD2; size: NA; V: TRBV7-6; J: TRBJ2-1; DNA: TGTGCCAGCAGCCCCCGGGACGGAGGGACTAGTGGCAATGAGCAGTTCTTC; CDR3: CASSPRDGGTSGNEQFF
D: TRBD1; size: few; V: TRBV5-6; J: TRBJ2-3; DNA: TGTGCCAGCAGCACCTTTAGGGGGCGCACAGATACGCAGTATTTT; CDR3: CASSTFRGRTDTQYF
D: TRBD2; size: once; V: TRBV6-4; J: TRBJ2-1; DNA: TGTGCCAGCAGTGAACTAGCGGGAGTAAGTAGATACAATGAGCAGTTCTTC; CDR3: CASSELAGVSRYNEQFF
D: NA; size: few; V: TRBV27; J: TRBJ1-2; DNA: TGTGCCAGCAGTTTAGCCCAGGGGTATGGCTACACCTTC; CDR3: CASSLAQGYGYTF
D: TRBD2; size: NA; V: TRBV27; J: TRBJ2-7; DNA: TGTGCCAGCGCCCCGCTAGCGGAAACCTACGAGCAGTACTTC; CDR3: CASAPLAETYEQYF
D: NA; size: NA; V: TRBV10-3; J: TRBJ1-1; DNA: TGTGCCATCAAAACGACAGACACTGAAGCTTTCTTT; CDR3: CAIKTTDTEAFF
D: NA; size: NA; V: TRBV6-6; J: TRBJ1-1; DNA: TGTGCCAGCAGTATACAAGAGGACACTGAAGCTTTCTTT; CDR3: CASSIQEDTEAFF
D: TRBD1; size: few; V: TRBV6-4; J: TRBJ2-3; DNA: TGTGCCAGCAGTGATGCGTCAGGGGGACCAGATACGCAGTATTTT; CDR3: CASSDASGGPDTQYF
D: NA; size: NA; V: TRBV2; J: TRBJ2-3; DNA: TGTGCCAGCAGGGGACATTCTACAGATACGCAGTATTTT; CDR3: CASRGHSTDTQYF
D: TRBD2; size: few; V: TRBV5-1; J: TRBJ2-7; DNA: TGCGCCAGCAGCTGGACTAGCGGGAGTTACGAGCAGTACTTC; CDR3: CASSWTSGSYEQYF
D: NA; size: once; V: TRBV7-9; J: TRBJ2-5; DNA: TGTGCCAGCAGCTTAGGAACGGGAGAGGGAGAGACCCAGTACTTC; CDR3: CASSLGTGEGETQYF
D: NA; size: NA; V: TRBV2; J: TRBJ1-6; DNA: TGTGCCAGCAGTGATTACGGGGGGGGTTCACCCCTCCACTTT; CDR3: CASSDYGGGSPLHF
D: TRBD1; size: NA; V: TRBV5-8; J: TRBJ2-5; DNA: TGTGCCAGCAGCAAGGGACAGGGGCAAGAGACCCAGTACTTC; CDR3: CASSKGQGQETQYF
D: TRBD2; size: NA; V: TRBV7-9; J: TRBJ2-1; DNA: TGTGCCAGCAGCCCTGGACTAGCGGGACTCGGAGATGAGCAGTTCTTC; CDR3: CASSPGLAGLGDEQFF
D: NA; size: NA; V: TRBV19; J: TRBJ1-1; DNA: TGTGCCAGTACTTTCAGGGTGGGAACTGAAGCTTTCTTT; CDR3: CASTFRVGTEAFF
D: NA; size: NA; V: TRBV30; J: TRBJ2-7; DNA: TGTGCCTGGACCACCCTCCCGGGAGAGCAGTACTTC; CDR3: CAWTTLPGEQYF
D: NA; size: NA; V: TRBV15; J: TRBJ2-5; DNA: TGTGCCACCAGCAGTTCGAAGCGGCCCCAAGAGACCCAGTACTTC; CDR3: CATSSSKRPQETQYF
D: TRBD1; size: NA; V: TRBV19; J: TRBJ1-5; DNA: TGTGCCAGTAGTATAACAGGGGATCAGCCCCAGCATTTT; CDR3: CASSITGDQPQHF